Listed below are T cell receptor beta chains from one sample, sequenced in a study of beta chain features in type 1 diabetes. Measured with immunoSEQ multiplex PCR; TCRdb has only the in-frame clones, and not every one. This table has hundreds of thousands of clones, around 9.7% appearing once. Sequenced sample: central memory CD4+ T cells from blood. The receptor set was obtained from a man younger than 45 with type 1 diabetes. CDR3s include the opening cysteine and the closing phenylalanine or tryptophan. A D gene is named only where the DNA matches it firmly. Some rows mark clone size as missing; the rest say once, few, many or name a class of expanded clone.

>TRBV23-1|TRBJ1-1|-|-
CASSHRPAGIERAFF
TGCGCCAGCAGTCATCGGCCCGCCGGGATTGAACGAGCTTTCTTT
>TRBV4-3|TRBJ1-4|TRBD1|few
CASSLQGGVTNEKLFF
TGCGCCAGCAGCCTCCAGGGGGGCGTAACTAATGAAAAACTGTTTTTT
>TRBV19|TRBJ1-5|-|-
CASKRAANGQPQHF
TGTGCCAGTAAGAGGGCCGCAAACGGGCAGCCCCAGCATTTT
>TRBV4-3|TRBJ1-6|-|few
CASSQDLTGDNSPLHF
TGCGCCAGCAGCCAAGATCTGACAGGAGATAATTCACCCCTCCACTTT
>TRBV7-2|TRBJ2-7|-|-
CASRPSGNPAYEQYF
TGTGCCAGCAGACCATCGGGGAACCCCGCCTACGAGCAGTACTTC
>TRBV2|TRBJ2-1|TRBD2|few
CASRNQGGNEQFF
TGTGCCAGCAGGAACCAGGGAGGGAATGAGCAGTTCTTC
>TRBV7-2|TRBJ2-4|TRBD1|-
CASTKDRVTKNIQYF
TGTGCCAGCACTAAGGACAGGGTTACCAAAAACATTCAGTACTTC
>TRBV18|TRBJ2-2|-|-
CASSPQPAGNTGELFF
TGTGCCAGCTCACCACAGCCGGCGGGGAACACCGGGGAGCTGTTTTTT
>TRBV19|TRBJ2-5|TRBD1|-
CASSIAGTGQETQYF
TGTGCCAGTAGTATAGCCGGGACAGGGCAAGAGACCCAGTACTTC
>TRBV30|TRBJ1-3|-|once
CALSRTRHSGDTIYF
TGTGCCTTATCCCGGACGCGGCACTCTGGAGACACCATATATTTT
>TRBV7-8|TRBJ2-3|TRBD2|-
CASSLELAGGTDTQYF
TGTGCCAGCAGCTTAGAACTAGCGGGGGGCACAGATACGCAGTATTTT
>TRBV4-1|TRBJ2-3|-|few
CASSQGHGTDTQYF
TGCGCCAGCAGCCAAGGTCACGGCACAGATACGCAGTATTTT
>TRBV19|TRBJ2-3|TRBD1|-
CASSRDRATDTQYF
TGTGCCAGTAGTAGGGACAGGGCCACAGATACGCAGTATTTT
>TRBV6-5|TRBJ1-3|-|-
CASGAGYSGNTIYF
TGTGCCAGCGGGGCTGGGTACTCTGGAAACACCATATATTTT
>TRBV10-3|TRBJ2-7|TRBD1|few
CAISESGDSKEQYF
TGTGCCATCAGTGAGTCAGGGGACAGTAAAGAGCAGTACTTC
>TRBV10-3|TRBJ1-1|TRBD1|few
CASSEEQGAETEAFF
TGTGCCAGCAGTGAGGAACAGGGGGCGGAAACTGAAGCTTTCTTT
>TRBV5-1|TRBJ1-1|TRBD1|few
CASSGGQGLLKAFF
TGCGCCAGCAGCGGGGGACAGGGGTTATTGAAAGCTTTCTTT
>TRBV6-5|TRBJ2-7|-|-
CASSPPGRVDEQYF
TGTGCCAGCAGCCCACCGGGGCGAGTAGACGAGCAGTACTTC
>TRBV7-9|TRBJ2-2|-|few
CASSAPGGNTGELFF
TGTGCCAGCAGCGCCCCTGGGGGGAACACCGGGGAGCTGTTTTTT
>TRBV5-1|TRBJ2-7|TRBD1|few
CASAQGAASYEQYF
TGCGCCAGCGCGCAGGGGGCCGCATCCTACGAGCAGTACTTC
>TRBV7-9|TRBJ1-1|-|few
CASGIQGAAFF
TGTGCCAGCGGAATACAGGGTGCAGCTTTCTTT
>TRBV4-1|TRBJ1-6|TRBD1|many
CASSQDTGGYNSPLHF
TGCGCCAGCAGCCAAGATACAGGGGGTTATAATTCACCCCTCCACTTT
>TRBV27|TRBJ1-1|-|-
CASSFRTGDTEAFF
TGTGCCAGCAGTTTTAGGACGGGGGACACTGAAGCTTTCTTT
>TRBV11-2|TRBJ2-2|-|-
CASSLGPGNTGELFF
TGTGCCAGCAGCTTAGGTCCAGGGAACACCGGGGAGCTGTTTTTT
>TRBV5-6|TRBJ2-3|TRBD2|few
CASSLLAGGHYTDTQYF
TGTGCCAGCAGCTTACTAGCGGGGGGCCACTACACAGATACGCAGTATTTT
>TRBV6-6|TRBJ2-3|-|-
CASSEASNTDTQYF
TGTGCCAGCAGTGAGGCTAGCAACACAGATACGCAGTATTTT
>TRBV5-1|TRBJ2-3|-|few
CASSLGGEGTDTQYF
TGCGCCAGCAGCTTGGGAGGGGAGGGCACAGATACGCAGTATTTT
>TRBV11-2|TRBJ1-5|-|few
CASSLGGQLYQPQHF
TGTGCCAGCAGCTTAGGGGGGCAGCTCTATCAGCCCCAGCATTTT
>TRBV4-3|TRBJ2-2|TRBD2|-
CASSQALAGQVSGELFF
TGCGCCAGCAGCCAAGCACTAGCGGGCCAAGTTAGCGGGGAGCTGTTTTTT
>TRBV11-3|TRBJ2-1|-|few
CAIPGPGTDEQFF
TGTGCCATCCCCGGACCGGGGACGGATGAGCAGTTCTTC
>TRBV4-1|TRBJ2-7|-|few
CASSQEIFREQYF
TGCGCCAGCAGCCAAGAAATATTCCGCGAGCAGTACTTC
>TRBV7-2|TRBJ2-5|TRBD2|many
CASSLREGETQYF
TGTGCCAGCAGCCTTAGGGAGGGGGAGACCCAGTACTTC
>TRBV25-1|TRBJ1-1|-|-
CASSAGELKAFF
TGTGCCAGCAGTGCAGGGGAGTTGAAAGCTTTCTTT
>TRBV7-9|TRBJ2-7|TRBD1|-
CASSVDRVYDEQYF
TGTGCCAGCAGCGTAGACAGGGTATACGACGAGCAGTACTTC
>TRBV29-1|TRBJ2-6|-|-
CSVEHRAISGANVLTF
TGCAGCGTTGAACACAGGGCCATCTCTGGGGCCAACGTCCTGACTTTC
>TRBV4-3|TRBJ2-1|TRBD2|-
CASSLSGGGIEQFF
TGCGCCAGCAGCCTAAGCGGGGGAGGGATTGAGCAGTTCTTC
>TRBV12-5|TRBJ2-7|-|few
CASGLVGVGLEQYF
TGTGCTAGTGGTTTGGTAGGAGTGGGGCTCGAGCAGTACTTC
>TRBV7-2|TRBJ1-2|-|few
CASSFSRGGYTF
TGTGCCAGCAGCTTTTCTCGGGGTGGCTACACCTTC
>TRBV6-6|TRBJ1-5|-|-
CASSYSSASNQPQHF
TGTGCCAGCAGTTACTCGTCAGCGAGCAATCAGCCCCAGCATTTT
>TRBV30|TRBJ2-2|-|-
CAWTPGADNTGELFF
TGTGCCTGGACGCCGGGGGCAGACAACACCGGGGAGCTGTTTTTT
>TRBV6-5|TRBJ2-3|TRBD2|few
CASSSPSGGGDTQYF
TGTGCCAGCAGTTCGCCTAGCGGGGGCGGGGATACGCAGTATTTT
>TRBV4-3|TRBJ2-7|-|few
CASSQERALGTYEQYF
TGCGCCAGCAGCCAAGAGAGGGCACTTGGTACCTACGAGCAGTACTTC
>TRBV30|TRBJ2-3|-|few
CAWNRDSLDTQYF
TGTGCCTGGAACCGCGACAGTTTGGATACGCAGTATTTT
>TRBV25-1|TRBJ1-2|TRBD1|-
CASSDRAYGYTF
TGTGCCAGTTCGGACAGGGCCTATGGCTACACCTTC
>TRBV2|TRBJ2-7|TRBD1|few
CASSLGQGAFYEQYF
TGTGCCAGCAGCCTGGGACAGGGGGCGTTCTACGAGCAGTACTTC
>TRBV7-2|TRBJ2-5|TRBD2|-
CASRAAGGPQETQYF
TGTGCCAGCAGGGCAGCGGGGGGCCCACAAGAGACCCAGTACTTC
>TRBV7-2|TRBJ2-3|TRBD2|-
CASSSLAGGPLGTQYF
TGTGCCAGCAGCTCACTAGCGGGGGGGCCGTTGGGTACGCAGTATTTT
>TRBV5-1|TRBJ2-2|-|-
CASSLVVTGELFF
TGCGCCAGCAGCTTGGTGGTTACCGGGGAGCTGTTTTTT
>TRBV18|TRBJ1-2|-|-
CASSPTTVNYGYTF
TGTGCCAGCTCACCGACGACAGTGAACTATGGCTACACCTTC